This T cell receptor (beta chain) was obtained from a study of cytomegalovirus exposure and HLA in healthy donors. A multiplex PCR was run with 60 Vbeta primers and 13 Jbeta primers. Assay: immunoSEQ multiplex PCR; the TCRdb copy retains only in-frame clones and omits some. With about 140,000 clones in the sample, the ten largest clones hold 2% to 2.5%. V lost 6 bases to trimming and J lost 0 bases, with 14 bases between them. The germline gives CDR1 ENHRY, CDR2 SYGVKD. The CDR3 spans 16 residues. Whole-study findings and limits: Generally TCR sequences proved uncommon, though certain public TCRs appeared in numerous donors. In a later analysis, the majority of CMV-associated beta chains seemingly showed HLA restriction.

Notes on this clone: Antigen specificity is unknown.

Sequenced material: PBMCs. The receptor was derived from a woman under 30 in good health and CMV-seronegative. The gene calls are TRBV10-3 and TRBJ2-2; D is perhaps TRBD2 (6 bases). The CDR3 is CAIRGGPVANTGELFF. The DNA of the CDR3 is TGTGCCATCAGGGGGGGACCAGTGGCGAACACCGGGGAGCTGTTTTTT.